This TCR beta chain was retrieved from a study of OX40 agonist ivuxolimab in advanced cancers. Study as a whole: All patients had ivuxolimab intravenously every 2 weeks at 0.01 to 10 mg/kg.

Germline CDR1 SGHDT, CDR2 YYEEEE. Trimming removed 0 bases at V and 1 base at J, with 10 bases between. The CDR3 spans 15 residues. The data were produced by immunoSEQ multiplex PCR, yet TCRdb's version contains in-frame clones alone and is incomplete. The repertoire holds about 73,000 clones, with 92% as singletons. Peripheral blood came from all dose cohorts at three timepoints. Sequencing used CD4+ or CD8+ T cells sorted from blood, obtained in a trial of the OX40 agonist ivuxolimab. This sequence was found in an adult with an advanced solid tumor such as melanoma, head and neck, liver or kidney cancer. The chain is built from TRBV5-6 and TRBJ1-2; unclear D gene. CDR3 sequence (DNA): TGTGCCAGCAGCTTGGAACCCGACTTTAACTATGGCTACACCTTC. This translates into CASSLEPDFNYGYTF.